This passage covers 8 T cell receptor beta chains from one sample sequenced in a study of cytomegalovirus exposure and HLA in healthy donors (dated 2017 in TCRdb). The method behind the library was the immunoSEQ multiplex PCR assay. For the multiplex PCR, a mixture combining 60 forward primers for TCR Vbeta segments and 13 reverse primers for TCR Jbeta segments was used. TCRdb took this table from immuneACCESS and kept in-frame rearrangements with V and J called. Such tables lack part of the clones; where checked against another copy, unresolved V genes explain under half of the gap, and the rest is unexplained. The sample includes over 100,000 clones, with about two thirds observed a single time. The ten top clones hold about 5.5% of the sample. The sample was PBMCs. The receptor source for this set is a woman between 65 and 79 years old in good health and CMV-seropositive.

V and J are TRBV27 and TRBJ2-1; D gene ambiguous. Trimming stripped 3 bases from V and 9 bases from J, with 12 bases between. Looked up from germline, CDR1 is MNHEY and CDR2 is SMNVEV (reference sequence). There are 13 residues in the CDR3. The CDR3 DNA is TGTGCCAGCAGTTTCCGCCGGTCCCTTGAGCAGTTCTTC. It specifies CASSFRRSLEQFF.

This clone has more than one count but fewer than ten. The rearrangement joins TRBV7-2 to TRBJ2-3; 8 bases are shared with TRBD2. The CDR3 has 16 amino acids. CDR1 is SGHTA and CDR2 is FQGNSA in the germline V gene. Unmatched junction bases numbered 12, after V lost 6 bases and J lost 4 bases. This chain's CDR3 is CASRYIPGGAPDTQYF. The CDR3 nucleotides are TGTGCCAGCAGATATATCCCGGGGGGGGCCCCAGATACGCAGTATTTT. The entire variable domain, with the rest obtained from reference TRBV7-2 and TRBJ2-3, is as follows: GAGVSQSPSNKVTEKGKDVELRCDPISGHTALYWYRQSLGQGLEFLIYFQGNSAPDKSGLPSDRFSAERTGGSVSTLTIQRTQQEDSAVYLCASRYIPGGAPDTQYFGPGTRLTVL.

This clone has a single count. This chain connects TRBV7-8 to TRBJ1-1, with D unresolved. Per the germline V gene, CDR1 is SGHVS and CDR2 is FQNEAQ. Trimming took off 4 bases at V and 5 bases at J, with 14 bases between the two ends. The CDR3 consists of 14 residues. CDR3 coding DNA: TGTGCCAGCAGCTCTCTAGAAGCGGGTACTGAAGCTTTCTTT. This encodes CASSSLEAGTEAFF.

The chain is built from TRBV30 and TRBJ2-1; 7 bases line up with TRBD1. V lost 7 bases to trimming and J lost 0 bases; unmatched junction nucleotides: 9. This CDR3 is built from 15 residues. Germline CDR1 is GTSNPN and CDR2 is SVGIG (reference sequence). This CDR3 is CASTGRGSSYNEQFF. The CDR3 DNA reads TGTGCCTCCACCGGCAGGGGGAGCTCCTACAATGAGCAGTTCTTC.

V usage is TRBV6-5 and J usage is TRBJ1-1; D uncertain. The CDR3 covers 13 residues. Trimming pared 1 base from V and 1 base from J, leaving 4 bases between. CDR1 is MNHEY and CDR2 is SVGAGI in the germline V gene. The CDR3 DNA reads TGTGCCAGCAGTTACTTCGGGAACACTGAAGCTTTCTTT. Translation gives CASSYFGNTEAFF.

The J gene is TRBJ1-5, the V gene TRBV7-7; the match to TRBD1 covers 8 bases. V lost 1 base to trimming and J lost 7 bases; unmatched junction nucleotides: 3. This CDR3 comprises 14 residues. The germline V gene has CDR1 SSHAT and CDR2 FNYEAQ (reference sequence). CDR3 sequence: CASSLEAGGQPQHF. CDR3 nucleotides: TGTGCCAGCAGCTTAGAGGCAGGGGGCCAGCCCCAGCATTTT.

This CDR3 is CASSAPLGQNTEAFF. The CDR3 nucleotides read TGTGCCAGCAGCGCCCCTTTGGGGCAGAACACTGAAGCTTTCTTT. The genes are TRBV11-2 and TRBJ1-1; weak D call: TRBD1 (5 bases). Trimming cost V 5 bases and J 1 base, with 14 bases left between them. Germline CDR1 reads SGHAT; CDR2 reads FQNNGV. The CDR3 has 15 residues.

This chain connects TRBV30 to TRBJ1-1; D unresolved. Germline V gene lookup returns CDR1 GTSNPN and CDR2 SVGIG (reference sequence). With 2 bases removed from V and 1 base from J, the gap between germline ends came to 8 bases. The CDR3 length is 13 residues. CDR3 coding DNA: TGTGCCTGGAGTAAACAAACGAACACTGAAGCTTTCTTT. It encodes CAWSKQTNTEAFF.